The 29 T cell receptor beta chains in this list originate from one sample, sequenced in a study of blood T cell repertoires in COVID-19. The table came from immunoSEQ multiplex PCR; TCRdb's copy has only in-frame clones and leaves some out. The top ten clones hold under 2% of a sample with over 75,000 clones, approximately 90% of them seen once. What was sequenced was peripheral blood. These receptors all stem from a man aged 55 to 69 with acute or convalescent COVID-19.

The chain links TRBV28 to TRBJ1-4; no reliable D call. The CDR3 is 14 residues long. Per germline, CDR1 MDHEN and CDR2 SYDVKM. V lost 4 bases and J lost 5, with 11 bases in between. The CDR3 region has the DNA TGTGCCAGCAGTTATACGAACTCCAATGAAAAACTGTTTTTT. It is translated as CASSYTNSNEKLFF.

V and J are TRBV14 and TRBJ2-6; perhaps TRBD2 as D (6 bases). V lost 1 base and J lost 2, with 12 bases in between. The CDR3 sequence is 17 residues long. Germline CDR1 SGHDN, CDR2 FVKESK. The CDR3 bases are TGTGCCAGCAGCCAAGTGGGAGGTGGGCCTGGGGCCAACGTCCTGACTTTC. Residues: CASSQVGGGPGANVLTF.

J is TRBJ2-1 and V is TRBV19, with D maybe TRBD2 (6 bases). Germline V lookup: CDR1 LNHDA, CDR2 SQIVND (reference sequence). This CDR3 has 13 residues. V lost 4 bases and J lost 6, with 10 bases in between. CDR3 bases: TGTGCCAGTAGTAGCACTAGCTTCAATGAGCAGTTCTTC. Translating it yields CASSSTSFNEQFF.

The rearrangement uses TRBV9 and TRBJ2-2, with 10 bases fitting TRBD2. CDR3 length equals 18 residues. The V gene end was trimmed by 1 base and the J gene end by 2 bases; junction bases not matched to a gene: 8. Germline V gene data show CDR1 as SGDLS and CDR2 as YYNGEE. Here the CDR3 reads CASSVSLAGEANTGELFF. The CDR3 nucleotides are TGTGCCAGCAGCGTAAGCCTAGCGGGGGAGGCCAACACCGGGGAGCTGTTTTTT.

CDR3 coding DNA: TGTGCCAGCAGCGCAACCGGGTGGTCTTATGGCTACACCTTC. Amino acid sequence: CASSATGWSYGYTF. The chain uses TRBV9 and TRBJ1-2; D is ambiguous. Trimming cost V 3 bases and J 5 bases, with 14 bases left between them. The CDR3 runs 14 residues. CDR1 is SGDLS, CDR2 YYNGEE, per germline.

This chain links TRBV3-1 (or the pseudogene TRBV3-2) with TRBJ1-1; TRBD1 matches 11 bases. Germline V gene data show CDR1 as LGHDT and CDR2 as YNNKEL (reference sequence). The V gene end was trimmed by 0 bases and the J gene end by 0 bases; junction bases not matched to a gene: 3. This CDR3 spans 17 amino acids. CDR3 loop: CASSQDWTGGLNTEAFF. CDR3 DNA sequence: TGTGCCAGCAGCCAAGATTGGACAGGGGGCTTGAACACTGAAGCTTTCTTT.

The chain employs TRBV28 and TRBJ2-1; D may be TRBD1 (6 bases). Trimming took 2 bases from V and 4 from J, leaving 12 bases between them. The CDR3 contains 15 residues. The germline V gene encodes CDR1 MDHEN and CDR2 SYDVKM. CDR3 protein: CASSLTGKSYNEQFF. Written as DNA, the CDR3 is TGTGCCAGCAGTTTAACAGGGAAGTCTTACAATGAGCAGTTCTTC.

The chain links TRBV5-1 to TRBJ2-1; 9 nucleotides match TRBD2. CDR1 and CDR2 from the germline V gene are SGHRS and YFSETQ. With 0 bases clipped from V and 7 bases from J, the junction kept 5 bases outside the gene matches. The CDR3 covers 15 residues. CDR3 protein: CASSLGSGRTNEQFF. As DNA, the CDR3 is TGCGCCAGCAGCTTGGGTAGCGGGAGAACGAATGAGCAGTTCTTC.

This clone came up a few times. The rearrangement uses TRBV30 and TRBJ1-2; weak D call: TRBD1 (5 bases). The length of the CDR3 is 13 residues. CDR1 and CDR2 from the germline V gene are GTSNPN and SVGIG (reference sequence). V lost 0 bases and J lost 7, with 12 bases in between. DNA of the CDR3: TGTGCCTGGAGTGTACTAAGGGGACTTGGCTACACCTTC. Translated: CAWSVLRGLGYTF.

The rearrangement uses TRBV5-1 and TRBJ2-3; TRBD1 agrees at 7 bases. The CDR3 consists of 14 residues. Looked up from germline, CDR1 is SGHRS and CDR2 is YFSETQ. J was trimmed by 2 bases and V by 4 bases; bases with no gene match: 4. The CDR3: CASSPTGDTDTQYF. The CDR3 nucleotides read TGCGCCAGCAGCCCAACAGGGGACACAGATACGCAGTATTTT.

The chain links TRBV28 to TRBJ1-3; TRBD1 aligns across 7 bases. Per the germline V gene, CDR1 is MDHEN and CDR2 is SYDVKM. The CDR3 totals 15 residues. The J segment lost 0 bases and the V segment lost 4 bases, leaving 3 bases of the junction unmatched. The CDR3 loop reads CASSSPGGSGNTIYF. The CDR3 nucleotides are TGTGCCAGCAGTTCTCCAGGGGGCTCTGGAAACACCATATATTTT.

The chain is built from TRBV10-3 and TRBJ2-2, with 11 bases fitting TRBD2. CDR1 and CDR2 (germline): ENHRY, SYGVKD. This CDR3 has 18 residues. V was clipped by 3 bases and J by 0 bases; unmatched bases: 6. The CDR3 nucleotides read TGTGCCATCAGTGATCCGACTAGCGGGAACCCGAACACCGGGGAGCTGTTTTTT. Amino acids: CAISDPTSGNPNTGELFF.

The chain carries TRBV18 and TRBJ1-3, with D perhaps TRBD1 (5 bases). The CDR3 runs 15 residues. V lost 1 base, J lost 0 bases, and 7 bases lay in between. The germline V gene has CDR1 KGHSH and CDR2 LQKENI. The CDR3 nucleotides are TGTGCCAGCTCACCACAGGGGAACTCTGGAAACACCATATATTTT. As protein: CASSPQGNSGNTIYF.

The chain joins TRBV6-2 or TRBV6-3 to TRBJ2-5; 11 bases are a match to TRBD2. Germline V gene sequence: CDR1 MNHEY, CDR2 SVGEGT. The V gene end was trimmed by 0 bases and the J gene end by 0 bases; junction bases not matched to a gene: 3. This CDR3 has 17 amino acids. CDR3 nucleotide sequence: TGTGCCAGCAGTTACTCCTCTAGCGGGGGGTACCAAGAGACCCAGTACTTC. Translation: CASSYSSSGGYQETQYF.

V usage is TRBV4-2 and J usage is TRBJ1-5, with 10 bases identical to TRBD1. This CDR3 spans 16 amino acids. J was trimmed by 2 bases and V by 5 bases; bases with no gene match: 6. Germline V gene sequence: CDR1 LGHNA, CDR2 YNFKEQ. CDR3 nucleotide sequence: TGTGCCAGCAGCATGGGAGGGACAGGGGGCAATCAGCCCCAGCATTTT. Translating gives CASSMGGTGGNQPQHF.

The chain has TRBV7-9 and TRBJ2-6; 9 positions match TRBD1. The trim removed 2 bases at V and 2 bases at J, leaving 10 bases unmatched. Germline V gives CDR1 SEHNR, CDR2 FQNEAQ (reference sequence). This CDR3 region has 19 residues. CDR3 DNA: TGTGCCAGCAGCTTAATTTACGGGACAGGGACTACTGGGGCCAACGTCCTGACTTTC. As protein: CASSLIYGTGTTGANVLTF. Full variable domain (outside the CDR3, taken from reference TRBV7-9 and TRBJ2-6): DTGVSQNPRHKITKRGQNVTFRCDPISEHNRLYWYRQTLGQGPEFLTYFQNEAQLEKSRLLSDRFSAERPKGSFSTLEIQRTEQGDSAMYLCASSLIYGTGTTGANVLTFGAGSRLTVL.

The chain is built from TRBV7-9 and TRBJ1-1, with 7 bases lining up with TRBD1. This CDR3 has 12 amino acids. Germline V CDR1 and CDR2: SEHNR, FQNEAQ (reference sequence). Trimming took 5 bases from V and 7 from J; bases not matched to a gene: 4. CDR3 loop: CASSVGTDEAFF. DNA for the CDR3: TGTGCCAGCAGCGTCGGGACAGATGAAGCTTTCTTT.

This clone was counted only a few times. For the CDR3, the DNA is TGTGCCAGTAGTATGGCGGTCTCAGCCGAGCAGTACTTC. Its translation is CASSMAVSAEQYF. The genes are TRBV19 and TRBJ2-7; no definite D call. CDR1 is LNHDA and CDR2 is SQIVND in the germline V gene (reference sequence). This CDR3 is built from 13 residues. Trimming took 3 bases from V and 6 from J, leaving 12 bases between them. The variable domain in full, with the rest retrieved from reference TRBV19 and TRBJ2-7, is DGGITQSPKYLFRKEGQNVTLSCEQNLNHDAMYWYRQDPGQGLRLIYYSQIVNDFQKGDIAEGYSVSREKKESFPLTVTSAQKNPTAFYLCASSMAVSAEQYFGPGTRLTVT.

The chain recombines TRBV5-1 with TRBJ2-1; 8 bases line up with TRBD1. CDR1 SGHRS and CDR2 YFSETQ come from the germline V gene. The CDR3 runs to 16 residues. Germline trimming cut 0 bases from V and 7 bases from J; bases unmatched to any gene: 9. As DNA, the CDR3 is TGCGCCAGCAGCTTGGAAGGCAGGGGGCAGATAAATGAGCAGTTCTTC. Protein sequence: CASSLEGRGQINEQFF. The variable domain in full, with the rest retrieved from reference TRBV5-1 and TRBJ2-1, is KAGVTQTPRYLIKTRGQQVTLSCSPISGHRSVSWYQQTPGQGLQFLFEYFSETQRNKGNFPGRFSGRQFSNSRSEMNVSTLELGDSALYLCASSLEGRGQINEQFFGPGTRLTVL.

The chain carries TRBV19 and TRBJ1-5; tentatively, D is TRBD1 (5 bases). Trimming removed 11 bases from V and 9 bases from J, with 20 bases in between. Germline lookup yields CDR1 LNHDA and CDR2 SQIVND (reference sequence). CDR3 length: 13 amino acids. The CDR3: CAVALGLLGPQHF. The DNA of the CDR3 is TGTGCCGTTGCCCTGGGACTCCTAGGGCCCCAGCATTTT.

This clone was picked up one time. The chain couples TRBV4-2 to TRBJ2-3; 12 bases fit TRBD2. There are 18 residues in the CDR3. With 3 bases clipped from V and 5 bases from J, the junction kept 12 bases outside the gene matches. Germline V CDR1 and CDR2: LGHNA, YNFKEQ. CDR3 residues: CASSHGGLAGGPGDTQYF. Here the CDR3 DNA reads TGTGCCAGCAGCCATGGGGGTCTAGCGGGAGGGCCGGGAGATACGCAGTATTTT.

The chain joins TRBV12-5 to TRBJ2-4, with 7 positions matching TRBD1. CDR3 length equals 16 residues. With V trimmed by 6 bases and J by 5 bases, 13 bases remained unmatched. The germline CDR1 and CDR2 sequences are LGHNT and FRNRAP. For the CDR3, the DNA is TGTGCTAGTGGCATATACTTGGACAGGAGAGAAAACATTCAGTACTTC. This translates into CASGIYLDRRENIQYF.

This clone has only one observation. The chain combines TRBV27 with TRBJ2-1; perhaps TRBD1 as D (5 bases). The length of the CDR3 is 13 residues. Trimming stripped 5 bases from V and 6 bases from J, with 11 bases between. Germline V gene sequence: CDR1 MNHEY, CDR2 SMNVEV (reference sequence). The CDR3 is CASSPPRGNEQFF. CDR3 in DNA: TGTGCCAGCAGTCCGCCAAGGGGCAATGAGCAGTTCTTC.

V usage is TRBV6-4 and J usage is TRBJ2-1; 7 nucleotides line up with TRBD1. Germline V gene lookup returns CDR1 MRHNA and CDR2 SNTAGT. V dropped 9 bases and J dropped 7; count of bases not matched to a gene: 9. The CDR3 is 13 amino acids. CDR3 in amino acids: CASRQGPQNEQFF. For the CDR3, the DNA is TGTGCCAGTCGACAGGGACCCCAGAATGAGCAGTTCTTC.

The CDR3 is CASSLAGGEVVDEQYF. The CDR3, as DNA: TGCGCCAGCAGCTTGGCCGGGGGGGAAGTGGTGGACGAGCAGTACTTC. The gene calls are TRBV5-1 and TRBJ2-7, with TRBD2 matching 8 bases. The germline V gene encodes CDR1 SGHRS and CDR2 YFSETQ. This CDR3 has 16 amino acids. Germline trimming cut 0 bases from V and 5 bases from J; bases unmatched to any gene: 10.

This chain uses TRBV7-9 with TRBJ1-6, with a tentative D call TRBD1 (6 bases). Germline V gene lookup returns CDR1 SEHNR and CDR2 FQNEAQ (reference sequence). The CDR3 spans 14 residues. Trimming took off 5 bases at V and 5 bases at J, with 10 bases between the two ends. The CDR3 here is CASSATGNNSPLHF. The CDR3 nucleotides read TGTGCCAGCAGCGCCACAGGGAATAATTCACCCCTCCACTTT.

The rearrangement joins TRBV11-3 to TRBJ1-1; TRBD1 agrees at 7 bases. The CDR3 totals 14 residues. Trimming took 5 bases from V and 4 from J; bases not matched to a gene: 7. Germline CDR1 is SGHNT and CDR2 is YENEEA. In DNA, the CDR3 is TGTGCCAGCAGCCGACAGGGCTCGGGCACTGAAGCTTTCTTT. Translating it yields CASSRQGSGTEAFF.

V gene TRBV9 combines with J gene TRBJ2-5; D remains ambiguous. V lost 0 bases to trimming and J lost 5 bases, with 14 bases between them. The CDR3 totals 15 residues. Germline V lookup: CDR1 SGDLS, CDR2 YYNGEE. The CDR3 DNA is TGTGCCAGCAGCGTAGAAGCGACGTACGGGGAGACCCAGTACTTC. This encodes CASSVEATYGETQYF.

The rearrangement joins TRBV7-2 to TRBJ2-3, with 9 bases that match TRBD2. V gave up 1 base and J gave up 0 bases; unmatched junction bases: 5. In germline, CDR1 is SGHTA, CDR2 FQGNSA. There are 17 residues in the CDR3. This CDR3 is CASSLGSGLASTDTQYF. In DNA, the CDR3 is TGTGCCAGCAGCTTAGGCTCGGGACTAGCTAGCACAGATACGCAGTATTTT. Variable domain in full (rest from reference TRBV7-2 and TRBJ2-3): GAGVSQSPSNKVTEKGKDVELRCDPISGHTALYWYRQSLGQGLEFLIYFQGNSAPDKSGLPSDRFSAERTGGSVSTLTIQRTQQEDSAVYLCASSLGSGLASTDTQYFGPGTRLTVL.